Listed below are T cell receptor beta chains from one sample, sequenced in a study of a mutant IDH1 vaccine in newly diagnosed glioma. The method was immunoSEQ multiplex PCR; TCRdb's version includes in-frame clones alone and lacks a portion of them. This sample has roughly 50,000 clones, with roughly 80% found just once. Their antigens remain unidentified. The sequenced sample was PBMCs, obtained from a glioma patient whose treatment included an IDH1 peptide vaccine. The receptors derive from a woman aged 18-30 years with glioma. CDR3s include the opening cysteine and the closing phenylalanine or tryptophan. The D gene is left open where the match is weak. The size of a clone is reported for some rows only, either as once, few or many, or as a class for expanded clones.

>TRBJ1-4|NA|TRBV6-5|NA
CASSPGFLYEKLFF
TGTGCCAGCAGCCCGGGCTTCCTTTATGAAAAACTGTTTTTT
>TRBJ2-7|NA|TRBV5-6|TRBD2
CASSLPAGVNEQYF
TGTGCCAGCAGCTTGCCGGCGGGAGTTAACGAGCAGTACTTC
>TRBJ2-3|NA|TRBV5-6|NA
CASSAITDHWGTDTQYF
TGTGCCAGCAGCGCTATTACTGACCACTGGGGCACAGATACGCAGTATTTT
>TRBJ1-2|once|TRBV11-3|NA
CASSVKGSAGYTF
TGTGCCAGCAGCGTGAAGGGGTCCGCTGGCTACACCTTC
>TRBJ1-4|NA|TRBV9|TRBD1
CASSPRGTGGATNEKLFF
TGTGCCAGCAGCCCGAGGGGGACAGGGGGGGCGACTAATGAAAAACTGTTTTTT
>TRBJ1-5|few|TRBV5-8|NA
CASSPSGGNQPQHF
TGTGCCAGCAGCCCAAGCGGGGGAAATCAGCCCCAGCATTTT
>TRBJ2-2|NA|TRBV19|NA
CASSILADLNTGELFF
TGTGCCAGTAGTATTTTGGCGGACTTGAACACCGGGGAGCTGTTTTTT
>TRBJ1-1|once|TRBV11-3|NA
CASSYTPDTEAFF
TGTGCCAGCAGCTATACACCAGACACTGAAGCTTTCTTT
>TRBJ1-6|NA|TRBV27|TRBD1
CASGQGALNSPLHF
TGTGCCAGCGGACAGGGGGCTCTTAATTCACCCCTCCACTTT
>TRBJ2-1|NA|TRBV23-1|NA
CASSRGGNEQFF
TGCGCCAGCAGTCGAGGGGGGAATGAGCAGTTCTTC
>TRBJ1-5|NA|TRBV18|NA
CASSPPGGQPQHF
TGTGCCAGCTCACCACCGGGAGGTCAGCCCCAGCATTTT
>TRBJ2-1|NA|TRBV6-4|TRBD2
CASSEESGSYNEQFF
TGTGCCAGCAGTGAAGAGAGCGGGAGTTACAATGAGCAGTTCTTC
>TRBJ2-7|NA|TRBV19|NA
CASSRWGTPQVEQYF
TGTGCCAGTAGTAGGTGGGGGACACCCCAGGTGGAGCAGTACTTC
>TRBJ1-4|NA|TRBV5-1|TRBD1
CASSTGTGDINEKLFF
TGCGCCAGCAGCACCGGGACAGGAGATATTAATGAAAAACTGTTTTTT
>TRBJ2-7|NA|TRBV7-2|NA
CASSLGVGSSYEQYF
TGTGCCAGCAGCTTAGGGGTTGGCAGCTCCTACGAGCAGTACTTC
>TRBJ2-7|once|TRBV29-1|NA
CSVEDGGEQYF
TGCAGCGTTGAAGATGGGGGGGAGCAGTACTTC
>TRBJ1-5|NA|TRBV19|NA
CASRSAILSNQPQHF
TGTGCCAGTCGTTCAGCCATTCTTAGCAATCAGCCCCAGCATTTT
>TRBJ2-7|NA|TRBV9|NA
CASSPPGHSYEQYF
TGTGCCAGCAGCCCCCCGGGCCATTCCTACGAGCAGTACTTC
>TRBJ2-2|NA|TRBV5-1|NA
CASSLVQTNTGELFF
TGCGCCAGCAGCTTGGTACAGACCAACACCGGGGAGCTGTTTTTT
>TRBJ2-7|NA|TRBV2|NA
CASSDAQGTYEQYF
TGTGCCAGCAGTGACGCCCAGGGGACCTACGAGCAGTACTTC
>TRBJ1-1|NA|TRBV5-1|TRBD1
CASSLRTGEGAEAFF
TGCGCCAGCAGCCTTCGGACAGGGGAAGGGGCTGAAGCTTTCTTT
>TRBJ2-7|few|TRBV15|TRBD2
CATSSRGLAGDYEQYF
TGTGCCACCAGCAGCCGGGGACTAGCGGGGGACTACGAGCAGTACTTC
>TRBJ1-2|NA|TRBV5-6|NA
CASSWSDRRYGYTF
TGTGCCAGCAGCTGGAGCGACAGGAGGTATGGCTACACCTTC
>TRBJ1-1|NA|TRBV19|NA
CASFRRTGQEAFF
TGTGCCAGTTTTCGCCGAACAGGGCAGGAAGCTTTCTTT
>TRBJ1-4|few|TRBV11-2|TRBD1
CASSFVQGREKLFF
TGTGCCAGCAGCTTCGTACAGGGGCGCGAAAAACTGTTTTTT
>TRBJ2-1|NA|TRBV30|TRBD2
CAWSDIRGAYNEQFF
TGTGCCTGGAGTGATATACGGGGGGCCTACAATGAGCAGTTCTTC
>TRBJ1-1|NA|TRBV20-1|NA
CSAQAIPEAFF
TGCAGTGCCCAGGCGATCCCTGAAGCTTTCTTT
>TRBJ2-2|NA|TRBV9|TRBD1
CASSIQTGVAGELFF
TGTGCCAGCAGCATTCAGACAGGGGTCGCCGGGGAGCTGTTTTTT
>TRBJ1-2|NA|TRBV20-1|NA
CSALLGYGYTF
TGCAGTGCCCTGCTGGGGTATGGCTACACCTTC
>TRBJ2-5|NA|TRBV7-9|TRBD1
CASSLGTGLQETQYF
TGTGCCAGCAGCTTAGGGACAGGCCTCCAAGAGACCCAGTACTTC
>TRBJ2-2|NA|TRBV11-2|NA
CASSPSWDTGELFF
TGTGCCAGCAGCCCTAGCTGGGACACCGGGGAGCTGTTTTTT
>TRBJ2-1|NA|TRBV7-9|NA
CASSLGGSPSDEQFF
TGTGCCAGCAGCTTAGGGGGGTCCCCTTCGGATGAGCAGTTCTTC
>TRBJ2-7|NA|TRBV27|TRBD2
CASSLSASGYEQYF
TGTGCCAGCAGTTTATCGGCTAGCGGATACGAGCAGTACTTC
>TRBJ2-5|NA|TRBV5-4|TRBD2
CASSPSAGRHIGETQYF
TGTGCCAGCAGCCCCTCAGCGGGGCGACACATTGGGGAGACCCAGTACTTC
>TRBJ1-1|NA|TRBV2|NA
CATGGAVGETEAFF
TGTGCCACCGGGGGGGCGGTCGGGGAGACTGAAGCTTTCTTT
>TRBJ1-4|few|TRBV30|NA
CAWSVGRGGEKLFF
TGTGCCTGGAGTGTCGGGAGGGGGGGCGAAAAACTGTTTTTT
>TRBJ2-7|NA|TRBV4-2|NA
CASSQGPGEQYF
TGTGCCAGCAGCCAGGGCCCTGGCGAGCAGTACTTC
>TRBJ2-3|NA|TRBV12-5|TRBD1
CASGTGTGVTDTQYF
TGTGCTAGTGGCACCGGGACAGGGGTCACAGATACGCAGTATTTT
>TRBJ1-6|NA|TRBV5-5|TRBD1
CASSSTGSNSPLHF
TGTGCCAGCAGCTCGACAGGGAGTAATTCACCCCTCCACTTT
>TRBJ2-5|NA|TRBV30|TRBD2
CAWARTRMETQYF
TGTGCCTGGGCCAGGACTAGAATGGAGACCCAGTACTTC
>TRBJ2-7|NA|TRBV4-2|NA
CASSQGGTGSYEQYF
TGTGCCAGCAGCCAAGGGGGGACTGGATCCTACGAGCAGTACTTC
>TRBJ2-3|NA|TRBV9|NA
CASSVLRAYGTDTQYF
TGTGCCAGCAGCGTACTTAGGGCCTACGGCACAGATACGCAGTATTTT
>TRBJ1-1|NA|TRBV7-2|NA
CASSLGPGNTEAFF
TGTGCCAGCAGCTTAGGCCCAGGGAACACTGAAGCTTTCTTT
>TRBJ2-5|NA|TRBV5-1|TRBD1
CASSVDRALNQETQYF
TGCGCCAGCAGCGTCGACAGGGCGCTGAACCAAGAGACCCAGTACTTC
>TRBJ1-1|few|TRBV19|NA
CASSIGGWRTENTEAFF
TGTGCCAGTAGTATTGGGGGATGGCGGACAGAGAACACTGAAGCTTTCTTT
>TRBJ1-4|NA|TRBV13|TRBD1
CASSGRTGGDEKLFF
TGTGCCAGCAGCGGACGGACAGGGGGCGATGAAAAACTGTTTTTT
>TRBJ2-7|NA|TRBV9|NA
CASSVSPSYEQYF
TGTGCCAGCAGCGTATCACCATCCTACGAGCAGTACTTC
>TRBJ1-4|NA|TRBV11-1|TRBD1
CASSRQGAREKLFF
TGTGCCAGCAGCCGACAGGGGGCGAGAGAAAAACTGTTTTTT